This T cell receptor beta chain comes out of a study of T cells after yellow fever vaccination. Each CDR3 protein is one row after TCRdb ran MiXCR on the 5' RACE reads. The data show some 260,000 distinct CDR3 sequences, with around 4.9% seen just once and more than 3% held by the top ten. Germline lookup yields CDR1 MNHEY and CDR2 SVGEGT. The length of the CDR3 is 12 residues. V was shortened by 5 bases and J by 6 bases, with 7 bases between the two germline ends. The genes are TRBV6-2 or TRBV6-3 and TRBJ2-2; D might be TRBD2 (6 bases). The specimen was CD4+ T cells sorted from PBMCs, collected on the day of the yellow fever booster vaccination. The receptor was derived from a man between 18 and 29 years old who received the YFV17D yellow fever vaccine. The CDR3 spells CASSRLAGELFF. In DNA form, the CDR3 reads TGTGCCAGCAGTCGACTAGCCGGGGAGCTGTTTTTT.